One and the same sample provided the 19 T cell receptor beta chains below, sequenced in a study of T cell responses to AZD1222 COVID-19 vaccine. TCRdb's copy holds only in-frame clones and misses some; the assay was immunoSEQ multiplex PCR. The data show 150,000 or so clones, with 90% seen just once and approximately 2% held by the top ten. The material was peripheral blood, obtained on day 0 of AZD1222 vaccination. These receptors all stem from an adult in good health.

The chain is built from TRBV11-1 and TRBJ2-2; 7 positions agree with TRBD2. V lost 8 bases, J lost 5 bases, and 8 bases stayed unmatched. This CDR3 spans 14 amino acids. Germline V lookup: CDR1 SGHAT, CDR2 FQDESV (reference sequence). Written as DNA, the CDR3 is TGTGCCAGCGGGAGGGGAGACGTAACCGGGGAGCTGTTTTTT. Protein: CASGRGDVTGELFF.

The chain employs TRBV11-2 and TRBJ2-3; D perhaps matches TRBD2 (5 bases). Trimming removed 3 bases from V and 2 bases from J, with 18 bases in between. Germline CDR1 SGHAT, CDR2 FQNNGV. The CDR3 consists of 17 residues. For the CDR3, the DNA is TGTGCCAGCAGCTTGATTACCGGGGAAGAGATCACAGATACGCAGTATTTT. This sequence encodes CASSLITGEEITDTQYF.

This rearrangement joins TRBV6-5 to TRBJ2-5; 9 nucleotides line up with TRBD1. Germline loops: CDR1 MNHEY, CDR2 SVGAGI. This CDR3 is built from 16 residues. Trimming at V came to 4 bases and at J to 5 bases, leaving 11 bases not matched to a gene. The CDR3 DNA reads as TGTGCCAGCAGTTTCCTTCCGGGACAGGGTAGGGAGACCCAGTACTTC. Translated, it gives CASSFLPGQGRETQYF.

The chain has TRBV7-2 and TRBJ1-6, with 9 bases lining up with TRBD1. The ends lost 8 bases at V and 10 bases at J; junction bases unmatched: 9. This CDR3 has 14 residues. Germline V gene sequence: CDR1 SGHTA, CDR2 FQGNSA. Here the CDR3 reads CASQLDRGESPLHF. CDR3 nucleotide sequence: TGTGCCAGCCAACTTGACAGGGGGGAATCACCCCTCCACTTT.

This sequence joins TRBV24-1 and TRBJ2-2; possibly TRBD1 for D (5 bases). Per the germline V gene, CDR1 is KGHDR and CDR2 is SFDVKD. Trimming stripped 6 bases from V and 8 bases from J, with 15 bases between. There are 14 residues in the CDR3. This CDR3 reads CATSPTQGPGELFF. DNA of the CDR3: TGTGCCACCAGTCCGACCCAGGGTCCAGGGGAGCTGTTTTTT.

J is TRBJ2-3 and V is TRBV28; 11 bases map to TRBD2. Looked up from germline, CDR1 is MDHEN and CDR2 is SYDVKM. The CDR3 sequence is 16 residues long. Trimming took 6 bases from V and 0 from J; bases not matched to a gene: 5. The CDR3 nucleotides are TGTGCCAGCAGCATAAGACTAGCGGGAAGCACAGATACGCAGTATTTT. Protein: CASSIRLAGSTDTQYF.

This clone was detected a few times. V gene TRBV5-4 combines with J gene TRBJ1-2; 9 bases are a match to TRBD1. The CDR3 has 16 amino acids. Germline V lookup: CDR1 SGHNT, CDR2 YYREEE (reference sequence). The V segment lost 0 bases and the J segment 7 bases; nucleotides outside the gene matches: 10. The CDR3 DNA follows: TGTGCCAGCAGCTTGGGAGCCCGGGACAGGGATTCTGGCTACACCTTC. This codes for CASSLGARDRDSGYTF.

The chain carries TRBV6-2 or TRBV6-3 and TRBJ1-2, with a possible D match to TRBD1 (6 bases). Per germline, CDR1 MNHEY and CDR2 SVGEGT. The CDR3 loop spans 14 amino acids. Deletions cut 0 bases from V and 2 bases from J, with 7 bases between. CDR3 region: CASSYSGTNYGYTF. The CDR3 bases are TGTGCCAGCAGTTACTCGGGGACAAACTATGGCTACACCTTC.

V usage is TRBV5-1 and J usage is TRBJ2-7; 10 bases map to TRBD2. The CDR3 is made up of 17 amino acids. Germline-derived CDR1 and CDR2 are SGHRS and YFSETQ. V was pared by 5 bases and J by 0 bases, with 11 bases of the junction left unmatched. CDR3 protein: CASRKAGGSPYSYEQYF. The CDR3, as DNA: TGCGCCAGCAGGAAAGCGGGAGGGTCCCCCTACTCCTACGAGCAGTACTTC.

The chain links TRBV28 to TRBJ2-3; possible D gene TRBD2, 5 bases. This CDR3 region has 16 residues. The germline V and J ends were trimmed by 5 bases and 6 bases, with 21 bases remaining between them. Germline assignment: CDR1 MDHEN and CDR2 SYDVKM. The CDR3 bases are TGTGCCAGCAGTCCAGCTAGCTCCCCCTTAGCGGATACGCAGTATTTT. Translated, it gives CASSPASSPLADTQYF.

The CDR3 coding sequence is TGTGCCAGCAGCCAGGGATACAGGCTCGGCTACACCTTC. This codes for CASSQGYRLGYTF. V gene TRBV14 combines with J gene TRBJ1-2; the D gene is possibly TRBD1 (5 bases). The CDR3 spans 13 residues. Between the trimmed V and J ends, which lost 3 bases and 8 bases, there was a span of 13 bases. The germline V gene encodes CDR1 SGHDN and CDR2 FVKESK.

This chain joins TRBV3-1 (or the pseudogene TRBV3-2) and TRBJ2-5; D uncertain. Trimming left V 1 base short and J 2 bases short, with 8 bases between. CDR3 length equals 14 residues. CDR1 is LGHDT and CDR2 is YNNKEL in the germline V gene (reference sequence). CDR3 sequence: CASSQVGLQETQYF. CDR3 DNA: TGTGCCAGCAGCCAAGTGGGTCTTCAAGAGACCCAGTACTTC.

The chain is built from TRBV2 and TRBJ2-2; TRBD2 is a possible D gene (5 bases). The CDR3 spans 15 residues. Germline CDR1 reads SNHLY; CDR2 reads FYNNEI. V was pared by 2 bases and J by 3 bases, with 10 bases between. The CDR3: CASSEFSGDTGELFF. The CDR3 DNA sequence: TGTGCCAGCAGTGAATTCAGCGGAGACACCGGGGAGCTGTTTTTT.

V and J are TRBV28 and TRBJ1-2; D remains unclear. V lost 6 bases and J 4 bases, leaving 15 bases between the germline ends. Germline-derived CDR1 and CDR2 are MDHEN and SYDVKM. The CDR3 runs 14 residues. The CDR3 nucleotides are TGTGCCAGCAGCTCCCCGGGAGGGAGCTATGGCTACACCTTC. Its protein is CASSSPGGSYGYTF.

The chain combines TRBV3-1 (or the pseudogene TRBV3-2) with TRBJ2-1, with a weak D call TRBD2 (6 bases). The CDR3 consists of 13 residues. From germline, CDR1 is LGHDT and CDR2 YNNKEL (reference sequence). V lost 3 bases, J lost 5 bases, and 8 bases lay in between. Written as DNA, the CDR3 is TGTGCCAGCAGCCAGGGCGGGAACAATGAGCAGTTCTTC. This codes for CASSQGGNNEQFF.

V and J are TRBV27 and TRBJ2-1, with TRBD2 identical over 12 bases. V was clipped by 2 bases and J by 5 bases; unmatched bases: 1. CDR1 and CDR2 (germline): MNHEY, SMNVEV (reference sequence). CDR3 length equals 15 residues. CDR3 DNA: TGTGCCAGCAGTTTAACTAGCGGGAGGCACAATGAGCAGTTCTTC. Protein product: CASSLTSGRHNEQFF.

This chain joins TRBV10-2 and TRBJ1-5; D gene unclear. The CDR3 spans 14 residues. The V and J ends lost 2 bases and 0 bases respectively, with 5 bases between them. From germline, CDR1 is WSHSY and CDR2 SAAADI. CDR3: CASSEGNSNQPQHF. The CDR3 DNA reads as TGCGCCAGCAGTGAGGGCAATAGCAATCAGCCCCAGCATTTT.

The chain employs TRBV28 and TRBJ2-3; TRBD1 matches at 10 bases. The V gene's germline CDR1 is MDHEN and CDR2 SYDVKM. The V gene end was trimmed by 5 bases and the J gene end by 4 bases; junction bases not matched to a gene: 6. CDR3 length equals 15 residues. DNA of the CDR3: TGTGCCAGCAGTCCTCGGGGGACAGGGGCAGATACGCAGTATTTT. Protein: CASSPRGTGADTQYF.

This rearrangement joins TRBV2 to TRBJ1-5, with D uncertain. The ends were cut back, 5 bases at V and 2 bases at J, with 13 bases in the middle. CDR3 length equals 15 residues. CDR1 and CDR2 (germline): SNHLY, FYNNEI. The CDR3 nucleotides read TGTGCCAGCAGTCAAGGGCCCGGAGGCAATCAGCCCCAGCATTTT. Protein product: CASSQGPGGNQPQHF. The entire variable domain, with the rest obtained from reference TRBV2 and TRBJ1-5, is as follows: EPEVTQTPSHQVTQMGQEVILRCVPISNHLYFYWYRQILGQKVEFLVSFYNNEISEKSEIFDDQFSVERPDGSNFTLKIRSTKLEDSAMYFCASSQGPGGNQPQHFGDGTRLSIL.